This T cell receptor (beta chain) originates from a study of cytomegalovirus exposure and HLA in healthy donors. Study-wide results and limits: The authors confirmed in vitro that three CMV-associated chains were specific for CMV antigens. TCR beta chains numbering more than 150 were designated cytomegalovirus-associated. With high specificity and sensitivity, the classifier reportedly diagnosed cytomegalovirus status.

For this clone: What it binds is unknown.

The CDR3 covers 16 residues. Per the germline V gene, CDR1 is SGHRS and CDR2 is YFSETQ. The junction had 4 bases not matched to a gene; V was cut back by 0 bases and J by 1 base. The assay was immunoSEQ multiplex PCR, and TCRdb's table has in-frame clones only and misses some. This sample has around 150,000 clones; over 85% occur once, and the top ten carry 10%. The sample was PBMCs. The TCR sequence derives from a woman younger than 30 in good health and CMV-seropositive. The V gene is TRBV5-1, the J gene TRBJ1-5; 7 bases fit TRBD1. CDR3 sequence reads: CASSLGTGGSNQPQHF. Here the CDR3 DNA reads TGCGCCAGCAGCTTGGGGACAGGCGGGAGCAATCAGCCCCAGCATTTT.